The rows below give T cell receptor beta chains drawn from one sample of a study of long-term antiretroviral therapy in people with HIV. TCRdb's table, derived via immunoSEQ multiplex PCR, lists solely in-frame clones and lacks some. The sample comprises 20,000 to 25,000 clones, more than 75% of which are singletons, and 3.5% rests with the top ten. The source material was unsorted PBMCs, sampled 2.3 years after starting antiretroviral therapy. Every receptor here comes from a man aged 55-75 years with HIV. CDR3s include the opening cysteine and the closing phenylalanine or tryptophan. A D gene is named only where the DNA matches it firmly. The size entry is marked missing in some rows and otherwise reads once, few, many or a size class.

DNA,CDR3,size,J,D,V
TGTGCCAGCAGAAGGGAAGCGGGGGGGAACGAGCAGTACTTC,CASRREAGGNEQYF,.,TRBJ2-7,TRBD2,TRBV2
TGTGCCAGCAGTTACTGGACTAGCGGCACAGATACGCAGTATTTT,CASSYWTSGTDTQYF,.,TRBJ2-3,TRBD2,TRBV6-5
TGTGCCAGCAGTATGGGACAGGGGGTGAATGAAGCTTTCTTT,CASSMGQGVNEAFF,.,TRBJ1-1,TRBD1,TRBV6-5
TGTGCCAGCAGTACCCTAATGAATTCACCCCTCCACTTT,CASSTLMNSPLHF,.,TRBJ1-6,.,TRBV27
TGTGCCAGCAGCTTACAGGGTCCAGATACGCAGTATTTT,CASSLQGPDTQYF,.,TRBJ2-3,.,TRBV5-4
TGTGCCAGCAGCTTAGCGAACACCCTCTACGAGCAGTACTTC,CASSLANTLYEQYF,.,TRBJ2-7,.,TRBV7-9
TGCGCCAGCAGCTTGGTATCGGCCAACTCTGGAAACACCATATATTTT,CASSLVSANSGNTIYF,.,TRBJ1-3,.,TRBV5-1
TGTGCCAGCAGTGAAGCGGGGGGCGACTATGGCTACACCTTC,CASSEAGGDYGYTF,.,TRBJ1-2,.,TRBV2
TGCGCCAGCAGCCTAAAGGAACAGGGGGCGGATGGCTACACCTTC,CASSLKEQGADGYTF,.,TRBJ1-2,TRBD1,TRBV4-1
TGTGCCAGCAGCCAAGGAGCGGGGGGTGGCAATGAGCAGTTCTTC,CASSQGAGGGNEQFF,.,TRBJ2-1,TRBD2,TRBV4-2
TGTGCCAGCAGCTTACTAGCGGGGTCCTACAATGAGCAGTTCTTC,CASSLLAGSYNEQFF,once,TRBJ2-1,TRBD2,TRBV7-7